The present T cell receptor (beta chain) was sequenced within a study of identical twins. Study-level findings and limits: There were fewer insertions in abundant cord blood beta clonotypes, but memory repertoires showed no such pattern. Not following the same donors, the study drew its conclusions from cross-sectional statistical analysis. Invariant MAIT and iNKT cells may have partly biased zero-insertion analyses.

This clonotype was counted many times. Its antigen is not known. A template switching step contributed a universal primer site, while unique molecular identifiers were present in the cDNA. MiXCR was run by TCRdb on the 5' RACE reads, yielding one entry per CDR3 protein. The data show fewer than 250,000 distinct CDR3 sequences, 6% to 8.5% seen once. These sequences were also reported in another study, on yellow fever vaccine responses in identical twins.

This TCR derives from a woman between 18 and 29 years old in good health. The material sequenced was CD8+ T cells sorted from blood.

DNA of the CDR3: TGTGCCAGCAGTTACGACTCGGGGACCAGACCCTACAATGAGCAGTTCTTC. Translated, it gives CASSYDSGTRPYNEQFF. This chain links TRBV12-3 or TRBV12-4 with TRBJ2-1; D might be TRBD1 or TRBD2, each matching 5 bases. Trimming pared 4 bases from V and 2 bases from J, leaving 18 bases between. This CDR3 contains 17 residues.